The 17 T cell receptor beta chains in this list originate from one sample, sequenced in a study of T cell responses to AZD1222 COVID-19 vaccine. Libraries were prepared by immunoSEQ multiplex PCR; TCRdb keeps only in-frame clonotypes and omits some of them. Of 130,000 to 150,000 clones detected, about 93% appear once; the ten largest clones hold 4% to 6%. Sequenced here: peripheral blood, sampled on day 0 of AZD1222 vaccination. The receptors were gathered from an adult in good health.

The rearrangement uses TRBV6-4 and TRBJ1-2; 7 nucleotides match TRBD1. The CDR3 is 15 amino acids. Germline V CDR1 and CDR2: MRHNA, SNTAGT. J gave up 8 bases and V 5 bases, and 14 bases lay outside the gene matches. Here the CDR3 reads CASSPSSDRSYGYTF. CDR3 DNA: TGTGCCAGCAGTCCTTCATCGGACAGGAGTTACGGCTACACCTTC.

The rearrangement links TRBV5-1 to TRBJ2-5, with a tentative D call TRBD1 (6 bases). Looked up from germline, CDR1 is SGHRS and CDR2 is YFSETQ. Trimming shortened V by 2 bases and J by 2 bases, and 13 bases separated the two germline ends. The CDR3 totals 15 residues. As DNA, the CDR3 is TGCGCCAGCAGCTTCGCCGGGACATCTCAAGAGACCCAGTACTTC. Protein product: CASSFAGTSQETQYF.

This chain links TRBV19 with TRBJ1-2; 7 bases agree with TRBD1. Germline V lookup: CDR1 LNHDA, CDR2 SQIVND (reference sequence). Losses at the gene ends were 4 bases for V and 0 bases for J; bases not matched to a gene: 5. This CDR3 has 15 amino acids. The DNA of the CDR3 is TGTGCCAGTAGTACCCGACAGGGTCCTAACTATGGCTACACCTTC. It codes for CASSTRQGPNYGYTF. Full variable domain (remainder filled in from reference TRBV19 and TRBJ1-2): DGGITQSPKYLFRKEGQNVTLSCEQNLNHDAMYWYRQDPGQGLRLIYYSQIVNDFQKGDIAEGYSVSREKKESFPLTVTSAQKNPTAFYLCASSTRQGPNYGYTFGSGTRLTVV.

The chain links TRBV24-1 to TRBJ2-3; 8 bases map to TRBD1. The CDR3 length is 14 residues. Germline V gene lookup returns CDR1 KGHDR and CDR2 SFDVKD. Trimming took 7 bases from V and 5 from J; bases not matched to a gene: 7. CDR3 bases: TGTGCCACCAGCCATGGACAGGGACAAGATACGCAGTATTTT. Its translation: CATSHGQGQDTQYF.

This clone was seen more than once but under ten times. V usage is TRBV4-2 and J usage is TRBJ2-6; D unclear. V lost 0 bases, J lost 2 bases, and 11 bases lay in between. CDR3 length: 17 amino acids. The V gene's germline CDR1 is LGHNA and CDR2 YNFKEQ. The CDR3 sequence: CASSQESSATGANVLTF. The CDR3 coding sequence is TGTGCCAGCAGCCAAGAAAGCTCGGCAACTGGGGCCAACGTCCTGACTTTC.

The rearrangement links TRBV7-3 to TRBJ1-5, with D unresolved. Trimming stripped 0 bases from V and 4 bases from J, with 4 bases between. Looked up from germline, CDR1 is SGHTA and CDR2 is FQGTGA. This CDR3 has 13 amino acids. The CDR3 sequence is CASSLTGNQPQHF. The CDR3 region has the DNA TGTGCCAGCAGCTTAACGGGGAATCAGCCCCAGCATTTT. The full variable domain, in which reference TRBV7-3 and TRBJ1-5 provide the parts outside the CDR3, is GAGVSQTPSNKVTEKGKYVELRCDPISGHTALYWYRQSLGQGPEFLIYFQGTGAADDSGLPNDRFFAVRPEGSVSTLKIQRTERGDSAVYLCASSLTGNQPQHFGDGTRLSIL.

This chain connects TRBV6-5 to TRBJ2-5; 7 positions match TRBD1. CDR1 is MNHEY, CDR2 SVGAGI, per germline. This CDR3 has 16 residues. The V and J ends lost 2 bases and 2 bases, in that order; junction bases with no gene match: 8. CDR3 protein: CASSYQIPGQQETQYF. For the CDR3, the DNA is TGTGCCAGCAGTTACCAGATTCCGGGACAGCAAGAGACCCAGTACTTC.

This chain uses TRBV6-5 with TRBJ1-5, with unresolved D. Germline V gene data show CDR1 as MNHEY and CDR2 as SVGAGI. V gave up 0 bases and J gave up 9 bases, with 9 bases separating them. The CDR3 runs 13 residues. The CDR3: CASSYSRTGPQHF. CDR3 DNA sequence: TGTGCCAGCAGTTACTCGCGCACTGGGCCCCAGCATTTT.

This clone was observed a single time. The chain uses TRBV28 and TRBJ2-4, with D possibly being TRBD2 (7 bases). The CDR3 length is 15 residues. Trimming stripped 10 bases from V and 0 bases from J, with 16 bases between. Germline lookup yields CDR1 MDHEN and CDR2 SYDVKM. In nucleotides, the CDR3 is TGTGCCACTTCTACGGGGGGCTCAGCCAAAAACATTCAGTACTTC. Translated, it gives CATSTGGSAKNIQYF.

To note about this clone: Compared with germline, one end of the junction differs, possibly owing to a read error. The chain joins TRBV12-3 or TRBV12-4 to TRBJ2-1; possibly TRBD1 or TRBD2 for D (7 bases each). The CDR3 loop spans 13 amino acids. The CDR3 sequence is CASSLWEGAEGVF. The CDR3 region has the DNA TGTGCCAGCAGTTTGTGGGAGGGGGCTGAGGGAGTCTTC.

This chain uses TRBV5-1 with TRBJ1-3; no clear D gene. This CDR3 is 17 amino acids long. Germline lookup yields CDR1 SGHRS and CDR2 YFSETQ. Trimming cost V 1 base and J 2 bases, with 16 bases left between them. CDR3 nucleotide sequence: TGCGCCAGCAGCTTGTCCGGGTACACGTCAGCTGGAAACACCATATATTTT. It yields the protein CASSLSGYTSAGNTIYF. Complete variable domain (other parts from reference TRBV5-1 and TRBJ1-3): KAGVTQTPRYLIKTRGQQVTLSCSPISGHRSVSWYQQTPGQGLQFLFEYFSETQRNKGNFPGRFSGRQFSNSRSEMNVSTLELGDSALYLCASSLSGYTSAGNTIYFGEGSWLTVV.

The chain has TRBV6-5 and TRBJ1-5; tentatively, D is TRBD1 (5 bases). Looked up from germline, CDR1 is MNHEY and CDR2 is SVGAGI. Trimming left V 2 bases short and J 5 bases short, with 10 bases between. The CDR3 is made up of 14 amino acids. In DNA form, the CDR3 reads TGTGCCAGCAGTTACGGGCAGGGCTATCAGCCCCAGCATTTT. The encoded protein is CASSYGQGYQPQHF.

The rearrangement joins TRBV5-4 to TRBJ1-2; tentative D call: TRBD1 (6 bases). The CDR3 spans 15 residues. V was pared by 2 bases and J by 0 bases, with 11 bases between. CDR1 SGHNT and CDR2 YYREEE come from the germline V gene (reference sequence). CDR3 sequence (DNA): TGTGCCAGCAGCTTCGACAGGCCGACTAACTATGGCTACACCTTC. It translates to CASSFDRPTNYGYTF.

The chain has TRBV6-4 and TRBJ2-2; 10 positions match TRBD2. Germline lookup yields CDR1 MRHNA and CDR2 SNTAGT. V was pared by 0 bases and J by 4 bases, with 2 bases of the junction left unmatched. The CDR3 consists of 16 residues. The CDR3 is CASSDSSGGATGELFF. The CDR3 region has the DNA TGTGCCAGCAGTGACTCGAGCGGGGGGGCCACCGGGGAGCTGTTTTTT.

The gene calls are TRBV20-1 and TRBJ2-1, with 7 bases identical to TRBD2. The CDR3 sequence is 11 residues long. Germline CDR1 is DFQATT and CDR2 is SNEGSKA (reference sequence). The V segment lost 1 base and the J segment 9 bases; nucleotides outside the gene matches: 0. The CDR3 DNA reads as TGCAGTGCTAGAGCGGGGGGTGAGCAGTTCTTC. The encoded protein is CSARAGGEQFF.

J is TRBJ2-3 and V is TRBV6-2 or TRBV6-3; D is ambiguous. The CDR3 sequence is 16 residues long. In germline, CDR1 is MNHEY, CDR2 SVGEGT. Trimming pared 0 bases from V and 0 bases from J, leaving 10 bases between. This CDR3 reads CASSYSGGSSTDTQYF. The CDR3 DNA sequence: TGTGCCAGCAGTTACTCAGGCGGATCAAGCACAGATACGCAGTATTTT.

The chain has TRBV19 and TRBJ1-3; D not certain. Per the germline V gene, CDR1 is LNHDA and CDR2 is SQIVND (reference sequence). V lost 2 bases, J lost 0 bases, and 14 bases lay in between. There are 17 residues in the CDR3. The CDR3 bases are TGTGCCAGTAGTATAAGGTTGAACCCCGGCTCTGGAAACACCATATATTTT. Its protein product is CASSIRLNPGSGNTIYF.